The next 25 T cell receptor beta chains were all read from a single sample in a study of PD-L1 blockade in urothelial cancer. Clones were read by immunoSEQ multiplex PCR, and TCRdb kept only the in-frame ones, dropping some. The repertoire consists of 37,000 or so clones, with about four fifths occurring once and the leading ten covering roughly 18%. This specimen consisted of PBMCs, obtained around atezolizumab (anti-PD-L1) treatment. The receptors were gathered from a man between 60 and 70 years old with urothelial cancer.

The chain has TRBV28 and TRBJ1-2, with 11 bases fitting TRBD1. J lost 5 bases, V lost 5 bases, and 16 bases had no gene match. The germline gives CDR1 MDHEN, CDR2 SYDVKM. The CDR3 contains 18 residues. CDR3 amino acids: CASSTTLGQGAQGYGYTF. Written as DNA, the CDR3 is TGTGCCAGCAGTACCACCCTCGGACAGGGGGCGCAAGGGTATGGCTACACCTTC.

This clone is a singleton in its sample. The chain links TRBV5-8 to TRBJ2-7; 8 bases line up with TRBD1. This CDR3 contains 15 residues. Germline CDR1 reads SGHTS; CDR2 reads YDEGEE. V trimming: 0 bases; J trimming: 1 base; junction bases outside the gene matches: 3. In DNA, the CDR3 is TGTGCCAGCAGCTTGGGACAGGGGCTATCCTACGAGCAGTACTTC. Translated: CASSLGQGLSYEQYF.

CDR3 protein: CASSIPRQGRSSNQPQHF. The CDR3 bases are TGTGCCAGTAGTATACCTCGACAGGGAAGGTCTAGCAATCAGCCCCAGCATTTT. The genes are TRBV19 and TRBJ1-5; TRBD1 matches at 7 bases. J lost 0 bases, V lost 2 bases, and 10 bases had no gene match. This CDR3 is 18 amino acids long. CDR1 and CDR2 from the germline V gene are LNHDA and SQIVND (reference sequence).

The sample holds one count of this clone. The chain couples TRBV5-1 to TRBJ1-5; TRBD1 aligns across 8 bases. Trimming removed 0 bases from V and 5 bases from J; junction bases left unmatched: 4. The germline CDR1 and CDR2 sequences are SGHRS and YFSETQ. This CDR3 spans 15 amino acids. The CDR3 DNA reads TGCGCCAGCAGCTTGGCAGGGGGCACTTATCAGCCCCAGCATTTT. Residues: CASSLAGGTYQPQHF.

This chain joins TRBV18 and TRBJ2-5; tentatively, D is TRBD2 (6 bases). The CDR3 has 13 residues. CDR1 is KGHSH and CDR2 is LQKENI in the germline V gene. The V and J ends lost 4 bases and 5 bases respectively, with 11 bases between them. The CDR3 DNA sequence: TGTGCCAGCTCACTTACTAGCACCGAGACCCAGTACTTC. Amino acids: CASSLTSTETQYF.

This chain connects TRBV10-3 to TRBJ2-3; 10 nucleotides match TRBD2. Germline V CDR1 and CDR2: ENHRY, SYGVKD. Trimming removed 0 bases from V and 3 bases from J; junction bases left unmatched: 6. The CDR3 is 17 residues long. The CDR3 DNA sequence: TGTGCCATCAGTGAGTCAGTACTACTAGCGGGGACAGATACGCAGTATTTT. Translation gives CAISESVLLAGTDTQYF.

This chain joins TRBV5-1 and TRBJ2-1, with 12 bases aligning to TRBD2. J gave up 5 bases and V 3 bases, and 3 bases lay outside the gene matches. This CDR3 spans 15 amino acids. Germline CDR1 is SGHRS and CDR2 is YFSETQ. CDR3 region: CASSSGLAGHNEQFF. CDR3 sequence (DNA): TGCGCCAGCAGCTCGGGACTAGCGGGTCACAATGAGCAGTTCTTC. Full variable domain (rest looked up from reference TRBV5-1 and TRBJ2-1): KAGVTQTPRYLIKTRGQQVTLSCSPISGHRSVSWYQQTPGQGLQFLFEYFSETQRNKGNFPGRFSGRQFSNSRSEMNVSTLELGDSALYLCASSSGLAGHNEQFFGPGTRLTVL.

The chain links TRBV29-1 to TRBJ2-3, with 12 bases lining up with TRBD2. J lost 8 bases, V lost 2 bases, and 17 bases had no gene match. Germline V lookup: CDR1 SQVTM, CDR2 ANQGSEA. The CDR3 consists of 18 residues. CDR3 nucleotides: TGCAGCGTTGAATGGACCAAAGGACTAGCGGGGATCGGGCGTACGCAGTATTTT. Its translation: CSVEWTKGLAGIGRTQYF.

The chain uses TRBV5-1 and TRBJ2-2, with a possible D match to TRBD1 (6 bases). The germline CDR1 and CDR2 sequences are SGHRS and YFSETQ. The V end was cut by 1 base, the J end by 6 bases, with 13 bases between. The CDR3 is 15 residues long. Here the CDR3 reads CASSLSPGASGELFF. CDR3 coding DNA: TGCGCCAGCAGCTTGTCTCCAGGGGCCTCCGGGGAGCTGTTTTTT.

The chain couples TRBV2 to TRBJ2-7; 15 positions agree with TRBD2. Trimming removed 2 bases from V and 5 bases from J; junction bases left unmatched: 10. CDR1 is SNHLY and CDR2 is FYNNEI in the germline V gene. The CDR3 spans 18 residues. The CDR3 DNA follows: TGTGCCAGCAGTGAAAGGACTAGCGGGGGGGTGATGGGGAACGAGCAGTACTTC. Amino acids: CASSERTSGGVMGNEQYF.

The chain employs TRBV7-9 and TRBJ2-3; TRBD1 matches at 7 bases. V trimming: 4 bases; J trimming: 4 bases; junction bases outside the gene matches: 11. Germline assignment: CDR1 SEHNR and CDR2 FQNEAQ (reference sequence). The CDR3 sequence is 16 residues long. CDR3 nucleotide sequence: TGTGCCAGCAGCTCAGACAGGGAATGGGTCCCAGATACGCAGTATTTT. Its translation: CASSSDREWVPDTQYF. Supplemented by reference TRBV7-9 and TRBJ2-3, the full variable domain reads DTGVSQNPRHKITKRGQNVTFRCDPISEHNRLYWYRQTLGQGPEFLTYFQNEAQLEKSRLLSDRFSAERPKGSFSTLEIQRTEQGDSAMYLCASSSDREWVPDTQYFGPGTRLTVL.

The chain combines TRBV19 with TRBJ2-1; D gene uncertain. Trimming took 4 bases from V and 0 from J, leaving 10 bases between them. The CDR3 extends over 15 amino acids. CDR1 is LNHDA and CDR2 is SQIVND in the germline V gene (reference sequence). The CDR3 nucleotides are TGTGCCAGTAGTACTGCTTTGAGCTCCTACAATGAGCAGTTCTTC. Protein: CASSTALSSYNEQFF.

This clone appeared a few times. The CDR3 here is CASSIPGGPQHF. CDR3 coding DNA: TGTGCCAGTAGTATCCCAGGAGGGCCCCAGCATTTT. The V gene is TRBV19, the J gene TRBJ1-5; D is ambiguous. V dropped 3 bases and J dropped 9 bases, with 9 bases sitting between them. The germline V gene has CDR1 LNHDA and CDR2 SQIVND (reference sequence). This CDR3 is built from 12 residues.

This clone has only one observation. The V call is TRBV2, the J call TRBJ1-2, with 8 nucleotides matching TRBD1. After removal of 5 bases from V and 4 bases from J, the junction contained 9 bases not matched to a gene. CDR3 size: 15 residues. In germline, CDR1 is SNHLY, CDR2 FYNNEI. DNA of the CDR3: TGTGCCAGCAGTCTCCCCGGGACAGGCGTCTATGGCTACACCTTC. Translating it yields CASSLPGTGVYGYTF. The full variable domain, rest sourced from reference TRBV2 and TRBJ1-2, is EPEVTQTPSHQVTQMGQEVILRCVPISNHLYFYWYRQILGQKVEFLVSFYNNEISEKSEIFDDQFSVERPDGSNFTLKIRSTKLEDSAMYFCASSLPGTGVYGYTFGSGTRLTVV.

This clone was detected a few times. CDR3 region: CASSQAGGRFTGELFF. CDR3 sequence (DNA): TGTGCCAGCAGCCAAGCGGGGGGGCGGTTTACCGGGGAGCTGTTTTTT. The chain joins TRBV4-2 to TRBJ2-2; 8 bases are shared with TRBD2. The CDR3 loop spans 16 amino acids. Germline V lookup: CDR1 LGHNA, CDR2 YNFKEQ. V was clipped by 1 base and J by 5 bases; unmatched bases: 6.

The J gene is TRBJ2-7, the V gene TRBV7-9; TRBD1 matches 7 bases. The CDR3 contains 15 residues. The germline gives CDR1 SEHNR, CDR2 FQNEAQ (reference sequence). After removal of 2 bases from V and 0 bases from J, the junction contained 4 bases not matched to a gene. CDR3 DNA: TGTGCCAGCAGCTTATCGGGACAGCCCTCCTACGAGCAGTACTTC. This encodes CASSLSGQPSYEQYF.

The V and J genes are TRBV19 and TRBJ1-1; 8 bases agree with TRBD1. This CDR3 contains 17 residues. Germline trimming cut 4 bases from V and 1 base from J; bases unmatched to any gene: 11. The germline gives CDR1 LNHDA, CDR2 SQIVND (reference sequence). CDR3 amino acids: CASSRSLSGQGNTEAFF. Here the CDR3 DNA reads TGTGCCAGTAGTAGGAGCCTTAGCGGACAGGGGAACACTGAAGCTTTCTTT.

This chain joins TRBV5-4 and TRBJ2-3, with D possibly being TRBD2 (6 bases). V was shortened by 4 bases and J by 5 bases, with 14 bases between the two germline ends. Germline values: CDR1 SGHNT, CDR2 YYREEE (reference sequence). The CDR3 length is 14 residues. Here the CDR3 reads CASSTSLRGDTQYF. The CDR3 DNA reads as TGTGCCAGCAGCACGTCGTTGCGGGGAGATACGCAGTATTTT.

The chain joins TRBV5-1 to TRBJ2-4, with D possibly TRBD2 on 6 matching bases. This CDR3 is built from 16 residues. The germline CDR1 and CDR2 sequences are SGHRS and YFSETQ. V lost 0 bases, J lost 6 bases, and 16 bases lay in between. CDR3 protein: CASSLGGSGEGNIQYF. Written as DNA, the CDR3 is TGCGCCAGCAGCTTGGGGGGCTCGGGGGAAGGAAACATTCAGTACTTC.

The chain carries TRBV19 and TRBJ2-5, with TRBD2 matching 10 bases. There are 15 residues in the CDR3. Trimming cost V 6 bases and J 4 bases; bases outside gene matches: 8. The germline V gene has CDR1 LNHDA and CDR2 SQIVND (reference sequence). The CDR3 region has the DNA TGTGCCAGTAGGTCCGGGACTAGCGCATCAGAGACCCAGTACTTC. Encoded protein: CASRSGTSASETQYF. The full variable domain, completed using reference TRBV19 and TRBJ2-5, is DGGITQSPKYLFRKEGQNVTLSCEQNLNHDAMYWYRQDPGQGLRLIYYSQIVNDFQKGDIAEGYSVSREKKESFPLTVTSAQKNPTAFYLCASRSGTSASETQYFGPGTRLLVL.

The V and J genes are TRBV2 and TRBJ2-2; D perhaps matches TRBD2 (6 bases). The V and J ends lost 2 bases and 6 bases respectively, with 16 bases between them. The CDR3 runs 16 residues. Germline V gene lookup returns CDR1 SNHLY and CDR2 FYNNEI. This CDR3 is CASSELLGTGAGELFF. The CDR3 DNA sequence: TGTGCCAGCAGTGAACTCTTGGGAACGGGGGCCGGGGAGCTGTTTTTT. Variable domain in full (rest from reference TRBV2 and TRBJ2-2): EPEVTQTPSHQVTQMGQEVILRCVPISNHLYFYWYRQILGQKVEFLVSFYNNEISEKSEIFDDQFSVERPDGSNFTLKIRSTKLEDSAMYFCASSELLGTGAGELFFGEGSRLTVL.

The gene calls are TRBV29-1 and TRBJ2-6, with TRBD1 identical over 7 bases. With 4 bases clipped from V and 4 bases from J, the junction kept 7 bases outside the gene matches. Germline values: CDR1 SQVTM, CDR2 ANQGSEA. The CDR3 extends over 15 amino acids. The CDR3 region has the DNA TGCAGCGTTGGGTTAGGGGGCTCAGGGGCCAACGTCCTGACTTTC. Amino acid sequence: CSVGLGGSGANVLTF.

This clone was seen at least ten times. The chain employs TRBV19 and TRBJ1-1, with a tentative D call TRBD1 (5 bases). The CDR3 has 13 residues. Germline V gene lookup returns CDR1 LNHDA and CDR2 SQIVND (reference sequence). The V and J ends lost 4 bases and 4 bases respectively, with 10 bases between them. This CDR3 reads CASSNLGGTEAFF. As DNA, the CDR3 is TGTGCCAGTAGTAATTTGGGGGGCACTGAAGCTTTCTTT.

The chain recombines TRBV7-3 with TRBJ1-1; the D is unclear. This CDR3 spans 13 amino acids. V shed 5 bases and J shed 4 bases, with 11 bases lying between them. Germline CDR1 reads SGHTA; CDR2 reads FQGTGA. CDR3 nucleotide sequence: TGTGCCAGCAGCCCTTCCCCCGGCACTGAAGCTTTCTTT. This sequence encodes CASSPSPGTEAFF.

V and J are TRBV5-1 and TRBJ2-3, with D perhaps TRBD1 (5 bases). V was clipped by 1 base and J by 1 base, with 13 bases between them. The length of the CDR3 is 16 residues. Germline lookup yields CDR1 SGHRS and CDR2 YFSETQ. As DNA, the CDR3 is TGCGCCAGCAGCTTGACAGGATCCGAGGGCACAGATACGCAGTATTTT. Its translation is CASSLTGSEGTDTQYF.